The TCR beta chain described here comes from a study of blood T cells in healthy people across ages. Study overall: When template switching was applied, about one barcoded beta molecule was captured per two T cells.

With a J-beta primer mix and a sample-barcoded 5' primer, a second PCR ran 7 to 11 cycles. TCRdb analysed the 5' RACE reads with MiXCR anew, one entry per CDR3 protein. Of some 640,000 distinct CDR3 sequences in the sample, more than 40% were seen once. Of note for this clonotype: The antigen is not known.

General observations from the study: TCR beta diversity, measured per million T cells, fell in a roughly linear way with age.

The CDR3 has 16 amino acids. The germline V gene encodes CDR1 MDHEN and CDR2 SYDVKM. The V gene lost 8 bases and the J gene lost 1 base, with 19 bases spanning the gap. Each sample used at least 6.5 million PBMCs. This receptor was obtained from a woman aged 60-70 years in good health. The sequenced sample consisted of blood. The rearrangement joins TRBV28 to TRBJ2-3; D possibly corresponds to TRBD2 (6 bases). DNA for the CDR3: TGTGCCAGCCCGCCGAATCTTTTAGCGGGCACAGATACGCAGTATTTT. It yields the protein CASPPNLLAGTDTQYF.